Listed here is a single T cell receptor (beta chain). Germline V CDR1 and CDR2: MNHEY, SVGEGT. CDR3 length equals 15 residues. J lost 3 bases, V lost 0 bases, and 5 bases had no gene match. This sample was included in a study of control samples from healthy donors and cancer patients. Clones were sequenced by immunoSEQ multiplex PCR, and TCRdb holds only the in-frame ones, with some missing. The table lists 110,000 or so clones, about 80% of them singletons. The sequence was collected from a woman between 45 and 60 years old in good health. The chain carries TRBV6-2 or TRBV6-3 and TRBJ2-7; 7 positions agree with TRBD2. Sequenced material: blood. The CDR3: CASSYSVTSVYEQYF. The DNA of the CDR3 is TGTGCCAGCAGTTACTCGGTCACTAGCGTCTACGAGCAGTACTTC.